The rows below give T cell receptor beta chains drawn from one sample of a study of blood T cells in healthy people across ages. TCRdb processed the 5' RACE reads anew with MiXCR; each CDR3 protein has one entry. The repertoire holds 850,000 to 1,300,000 distinct CDR3 sequences, with under 55% as singletons. Sequenced sample: blood. The source of these receptors is a woman in her sixties in good health. CDR3s include the opening cysteine and the closing phenylalanine or tryptophan. Each record gives: J gene, D gene, clone size, V gene, CDR3 protein, CDR3 DNA. A D gene is named only where the DNA matches it firmly. Not all rows give a size; the values are once, few, many and, for expanded clones, a class.

J: TRBJ2-1; D: TRBD2; size: NA; V: TRBV28; CDR3: CACTIAGVSYNEQFF; DNA: TGTGCCTGCACCATAGCGGGGGTCTCCTACAATGAGCAGTTCTTC
J: TRBJ2-7; D: TRBD2; size: few; V: TRBV6-1; CDR3: CASSGLAGEWGEQYF; DNA: TGTGCCAGCAGTGGTCTAGCGGGAGAATGGGGCGAGCAGTACTTC
J: TRBJ2-1; D: TRBD2; size: NA; V: TRBV7-8; CDR3: CASSLTPDGGSIYNEQFF; DNA: TGTGCCAGCAGCTTAACCCCCGATGGCGGGAGTATCTACAATGAGCAGTTCTTC
J: TRBJ1-2; D: TRBD1; size: NA; V: TRBV29-1; CDR3: CSAGTEGYTF; DNA: TGCAGCGCCGGGACAGAGGGCTACACCTTC
J: TRBJ2-7; D: TRBD2; size: NA; V: TRBV10-3; CDR3: CAISGTGRATEQYF; DNA: TGTGCCATCAGTGGCACGGGGAGGGCCACCGAGCAGTACTTC
J: TRBJ1-1; D: NA; size: NA; V: TRBV20-1; CDR3: CSAREGGFYTEAFF; DNA: TGCAGTGCTAGAGAAGGGGGGTTTTACACTGAAGCTTTCTTT
J: TRBJ2-7; D: TRBD1; size: NA; V: TRBV5-1; CDR3: CASSLPWGQGAGEQYF; DNA: TGCGCCAGCAGCTTACCCTGGGGACAGGGGGCTGGTGAGCAGTACTTC
J: TRBJ2-3; D: TRBD2; size: once; V: TRBV5-1; CDR3: CASSQASSGRATDTQYF; DNA: TGCGCCAGCAGCCAGGCCAGTAGCGGGAGGGCCACAGATACGCAGTATTTT
J: TRBJ1-4; D: NA; size: once; V: TRBV4-2; CDR3: CASSQDPGLGYNEKLFF; DNA: TGTGCCAGCAGCCAAGATCCGGGACTAGGCTACAATGAAAAACTGTTTTTT
J: TRBJ2-5; D: NA; size: NA; V: TRBV27; CDR3: CATRRAERVQETQYF; DNA: TGTGCCACCCGCAGGGCAGAAAGGGTCCAAGAGACCCAGTACTTC
J: TRBJ2-1; D: NA; size: NA; V: TRBV6-5; CDR3: CASSRGRGPYEQFF; DNA: TGTGCCAGCAGTAGGGGACGCGGACCCTATGAGCAGTTCTTC
J: TRBJ2-4; D: TRBD1; size: few; V: TRBV6-2/TRBV6-3; CDR3: CASRKDRVAKNIQYF; DNA: TGTGCCAGCAGAAAGGACAGGGTAGCCAAAAACATTCAGTACTTC
J: TRBJ2-7; D: NA; size: NA; V: TRBV2; CDR3: CASEDTFYEQYF; DNA: TGTGCCAGCGAAGACACTTTCTACGAGCAGTACTTC
J: TRBJ2-7; D: TRBD1; size: NA; V: TRBV19; CDR3: CASRKLTGDSYEQYF; DNA: TGTGCCAGTAGAAAACTCACAGGGGACTCCTACGAGCAGTACTTC
J: TRBJ1-2; D: NA; size: NA; V: TRBV30; CDR3: CAWSLGNRNYGYTF; DNA: TGTGCCTGGAGCCTAGGAAACAGGAACTATGGCTACACCTTC
J: TRBJ2-5; D: NA; size: NA; V: TRBV12-3/TRBV12-4; CDR3: CASSPLAMVGETQYF; DNA: TGTGCCAGCAGCCCCCTTGCAATGGTAGGAGAGACCCAGTACTTC